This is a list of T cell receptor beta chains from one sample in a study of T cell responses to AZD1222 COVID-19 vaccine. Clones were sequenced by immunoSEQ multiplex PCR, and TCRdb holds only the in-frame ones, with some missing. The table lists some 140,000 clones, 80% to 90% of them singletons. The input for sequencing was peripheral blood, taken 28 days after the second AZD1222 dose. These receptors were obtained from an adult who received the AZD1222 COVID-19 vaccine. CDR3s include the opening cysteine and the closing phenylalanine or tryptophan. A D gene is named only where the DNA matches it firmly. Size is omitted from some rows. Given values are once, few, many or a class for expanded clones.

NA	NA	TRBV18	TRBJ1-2	CASSSSAQGLYGYTF	TGTGCCAGCTCATCCTCAGCACAGGGACTATATGGCTACACCTTC
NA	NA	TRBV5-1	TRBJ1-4	CASRLDGNEKLFF	TGCGCCAGCAGGCTGGACGGTAATGAAAAACTGTTTTTT
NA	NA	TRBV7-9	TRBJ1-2	CASSLGGSNYGYTF	TGTGCCAGCAGCTTAGGGGGCTCGAACTATGGCTACACCTTC
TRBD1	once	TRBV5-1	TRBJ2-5	CASSPGTASGETQYF	TGCGCCAGCAGCCCCGGGACAGCGTCTGGGGAGACCCAGTACTTC
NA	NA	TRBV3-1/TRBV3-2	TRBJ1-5	CASSQDLGLSQPQHF	TGTGCCAGCAGCCAAGATCTAGGGCTAAGTCAGCCCCAGCATTTT
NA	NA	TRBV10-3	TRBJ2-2	CAIRIRGANGELFF	TGTGCCATCAGAATCAGGGGTGCGAACGGGGAGCTGTTTTTT
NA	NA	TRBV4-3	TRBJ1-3	CASSQLHLTGNTIYF	TGCGCCAGCAGCCAACTACACTTGACTGGAAACACCATATATTTT
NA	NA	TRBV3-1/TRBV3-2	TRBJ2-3	CASSQNTDTQYF	TGTGCCAGCAGCCAAAACACAGATACGCAGTATTTT
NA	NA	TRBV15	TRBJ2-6	CATSRYSVSGANVLTF	TGTGCCACCAGCAGGTACTCAGTCTCTGGGGCCAACGTCCTGACTTTC
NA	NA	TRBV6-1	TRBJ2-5	CASSEGQATLQETQYF	TGTGCCAGCAGTGAAGGGCAAGCGACACTCCAAGAGACCCAGTACTTC
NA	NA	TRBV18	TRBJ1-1	CASSPLTATNTEAFF	TGTGCCAGCTCACCTCTGACAGCTACCAACACTGAAGCTTTCTTT
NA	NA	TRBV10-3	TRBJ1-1	CAISENKGGNTEAFF	TGTGCCATCAGTGAGAACAAGGGGGGCAACACTGAAGCTTTCTTT
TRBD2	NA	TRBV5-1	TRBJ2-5	CASSPRTSAETQYF	TGCGCCAGCAGCCCCCGGACTAGCGCGGAGACCCAGTACTTC
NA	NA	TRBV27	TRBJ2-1	CASSLPGGTYNEQFF	TGTGCCAGCAGTCTACCCGGAGGAACCTACAATGAGCAGTTCTTC
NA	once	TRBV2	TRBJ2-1	CGSSPALRQFF	TGTGGGAGTAGCCCCGCGCTTAGGCAGTTCTTC
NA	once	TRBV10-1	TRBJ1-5	CASSDSSQPQHF	TGCGCCAGCAGTGACTCGAGCCAGCCCCAGCATTTT
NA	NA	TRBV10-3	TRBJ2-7	CAISALIEEQYF	TGTGCCATCAGTGCCTTGATTGAGGAGCAGTACTTC
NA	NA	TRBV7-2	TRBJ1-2	CASSYMTAPNYGYTF	TGTGCCAGCAGCTACATGACGGCGCCCAACTATGGCTACACCTTC